Listed below are T cell receptor beta chains from one sample, sequenced in a study of T cells in Graves' hyperthyroidism and ophthalmopathy. MiXCR, run by TCRdb on the multiplex PCR reads, gives a single entry per CDR3 protein. The data contain more than 450,000 distinct CDR3 sequences, less than 20% of them seen just once; the ten biggest clones take up about 45%. The sample consisted of blood. The receptor source for this set is a man aged 35 to 55 with Graves' ophthalmopathy. CDR3s include the opening cysteine and the closing phenylalanine or tryptophan. A D gene is named only where the DNA matches it firmly. The size field is filled for only some rows; it gives once, few, many or a size class.

j_gene,d_gene,abundance,v_gene,CDR3nt,CDR3aa
TRBJ2-7,-,-,TRBV27,TGTGCCAGCAGTGACCGGGACCGGCCCTACGAGCAGTACTTC,CASSDRDRPYEQYF
TRBJ2-7,-,few,TRBV4-1,TGCGCCAGCAGATCGCGCGACCGGGGGTCCTACGAGCAGTACTTC,CASRSRDRGSYEQYF
TRBJ2-3,TRBD2,many,TRBV7-2,TGTGCCAGCAGCTGGCGACTAGCGGGAGGGCCAGATACGCAGTATTTT,CASSWRLAGGPDTQYF
TRBJ2-1,TRBD2,few,TRBV30,TGTGCCTGGAGTGACGGGACTAGCGGGAGGGGGGAGCAGTTCTTC,CAWSDGTSGRGEQFF
TRBJ2-1,-,-,TRBV7-9,TGTGCCAGCAGCCCCACAGGGCTTGAGCAGTTCTTC,CASSPTGLEQFF
TRBJ2-1,-,many,TRBV5-1,TGCGCCAGCAGCTTGCCCGGCAGCCACAATGAGCAGTTCTTC,CASSLPGSHNEQFF
TRBJ2-1,TRBD2,many,TRBV20-1,TGCAGTGCTAGACCCGTAGCGGGGAAGAATGAGCAGTTCTTC,CSARPVAGKNEQFF
TRBJ2-3,-,many,TRBV2,TGTGCCACCCAGGGCTTGCTTAGCACAGATACGCAGTATTTT,CATQGLLSTDTQYF
TRBJ2-1,TRBD2,many,TRBV11-2,TGTGCCAGCAGCTTAGTCCCTACTAGCGGGGGGCCGAACCACAATGAGCAGTTCTTC,CASSLVPTSGGPNHNEQFF
TRBJ2-7,TRBD1,many,TRBV5-1,TGCGCCAGCAGCCTGACAGGGGGCAGTTGGAACGAGCAGTACTTC,CASSLTGGSWNEQYF
TRBJ1-5,-,few,TRBV20-1,TGCAGTGCTAGGGGGCCCAACAGGTCCAGCAATCAGCCCCAGCATTTT,CSARGPNRSSNQPQHF
TRBJ2-1,TRBD1,few,TRBV7-2,TGTGCCAGCACTCGGGACAGTTCCTCTAACAGTGAGCAGTTCTTC,CASTRDSSSNSEQFF
TRBJ2-1,TRBD2,-,TRBV2,TGTGCCAGCAGTGCCGGGCTAGCGGGGGGCAAAAGCAGCTCCTACAATGAGCAGTTCTTC,CASSAGLAGGKSSSYNEQFF
TRBJ1-3,-,-,TRBV12-3/TRBV12-4,TGTGCCAGCAGTACGTCTTCTGGGTCTGGAAACACCATATATTTT,CASSTSSGSGNTIYF
TRBJ1-5,-,many,TRBV19,TGTGCCAGTAGTATAAGGGCTGATGATCAGCCCCAGCATTTT,CASSIRADDQPQHF